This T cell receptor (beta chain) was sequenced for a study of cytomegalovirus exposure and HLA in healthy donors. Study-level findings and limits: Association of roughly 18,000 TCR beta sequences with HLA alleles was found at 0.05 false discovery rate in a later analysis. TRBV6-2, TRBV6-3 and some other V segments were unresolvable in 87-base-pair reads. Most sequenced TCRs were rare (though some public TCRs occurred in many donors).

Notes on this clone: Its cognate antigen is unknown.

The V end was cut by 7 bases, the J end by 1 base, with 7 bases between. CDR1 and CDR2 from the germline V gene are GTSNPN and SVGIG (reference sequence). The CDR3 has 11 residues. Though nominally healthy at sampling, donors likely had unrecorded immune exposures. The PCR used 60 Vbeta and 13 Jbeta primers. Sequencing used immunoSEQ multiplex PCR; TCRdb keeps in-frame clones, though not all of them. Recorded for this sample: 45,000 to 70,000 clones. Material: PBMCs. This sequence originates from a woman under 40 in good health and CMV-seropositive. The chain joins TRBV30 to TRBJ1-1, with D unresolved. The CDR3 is CAFQENTEAFF. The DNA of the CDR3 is TGTGCCTTTCAGGAGAACACTGAAGCTTTCTTT.